Below are 20 T cell receptor beta chains sequenced from a single sample in a study of Ad26.COV2.S vaccination and SARS-CoV-2 variants. Regarding treatment: some 20 received Ad26.COV2.S at low or high dose, single or two shots; 5 received placebo; per-sample allocation not given. Samples were taken on day 63 after the first vaccine or placebo injection. Libraries were prepared by immunoSEQ multiplex PCR; TCRdb keeps only in-frame clonotypes and omits some of them. The data show roughly 400,000 clones, with around nine tenths seen just once and under 2% held by the top ten. The sample in question was peripheral blood, obtained in a trial of Ad26.COV2.S vaccine versus placebo. The origin of the receptors is a person aged 18-65 years who received the Ad26.COV2.S COVID-19 vaccine or a placebo.

The chain employs TRBV7-9 and TRBJ2-2, with D perhaps TRBD2 (6 bases). With 1 base removed from V and 4 bases from J, the gap between germline ends came to 13 bases. Germline V gene lookup returns CDR1 SEHNR and CDR2 FQNEAQ (reference sequence). This CDR3 has 16 amino acids. The CDR3 DNA reads as TGTGCCAGCAGCTTAGGCGGGAACTCTCGCACCGGGGAGCTGTTTTTT. Translation gives CASSLGGNSRTGELFF.

V usage is TRBV9 and J usage is TRBJ1-2; D not certain. V lost 0 bases and J 4 bases, leaving 19 bases between the germline ends. Germline assignment: CDR1 SGDLS and CDR2 YYNGEE. This CDR3 spans 17 amino acids. CDR3 amino acids: CASSVEDRRHTGYGYTF. DNA for the CDR3: TGTGCCAGCAGCGTAGAAGATAGACGCCATACTGGCTATGGCTACACCTTC.

The CDR3 spells CASSQDPGSPLHF. CDR3 nucleotides: TGTGCCAGCAGCCAAGATCCAGGTTCACCCCTCCACTTT. The chain recombines TRBV4-2 with TRBJ1-6; no firm D call. The CDR3 has 13 residues. The V gene lost 0 bases and the J gene lost 9 bases, with 6 bases spanning the gap. Germline V gene data show CDR1 as LGHNA and CDR2 as YNFKEQ.

This chain uses TRBV24-1 with TRBJ2-1; 14 bases are a match to TRBD2. Unmatched junction bases numbered 5, after V lost 4 bases and J lost 7 bases. CDR3 length: 16 amino acids. Germline V CDR1 and CDR2: KGHDR, SFDVKD. CDR3 amino acids: CATSDSGTSGRNEQFF. Here the CDR3 DNA reads TGTGCCACCAGTGACTCCGGGACTAGCGGGAGAAATGAGCAGTTCTTC.

The chain links TRBV2 to TRBJ1-1; possibly TRBD1 for D (6 bases). Germline V lookup: CDR1 SNHLY, CDR2 FYNNEI. V was cut by 5 bases and J by 4 bases, with 17 bases left in between. The length of the CDR3 is 15 residues. CDR3 sequence reads: CASSLTQGLGTEAFF. The CDR3 bases are TGTGCCAGCAGTTTAACGCAGGGGTTGGGCACTGAAGCTTTCTTT.

The chain combines TRBV18 with TRBJ2-5; D is uncertain. From germline, CDR1 is KGHSH and CDR2 LQKENI. The ends were cut back, 6 bases at V and 4 bases at J, with 12 bases in the middle. CDR3 length: 13 amino acids. CDR3 bases: TGTGCCAGCTCCCCTCCCTTGGGAGAGACCCAGTACTTC. Translating gives CASSPPLGETQYF. The entire variable domain, with the rest obtained from reference TRBV18 and TRBJ2-5, is as follows: NAGVMQNPRHLVRRRGQEARLRCSPMKGHSHVYWYRQLPEEGLKFMVYLQKENIIDESGMPKERFSAEFPKEGPSILRIQQVVRGDSAAYFCASSPPLGETQYFGPGTRLLVL.

The V and J genes are TRBV7-6 and TRBJ2-7; D is possibly TRBD2 (5 bases). CDR1 is SGHVS, CDR2 FNYEAQ, per germline. V was pared by 0 bases and J by 3 bases, with 9 bases between. The CDR3 loop spans 14 amino acids. CDR3 sequence reads: CASSLATTNYEQYF. The CDR3 bases are TGTGCCAGCAGCTTAGCCACGACTAACTACGAGCAGTACTTC.

This chain connects TRBV14 to TRBJ1-4; D not resolved. The ends were cut back, 4 bases at V and 3 bases at J, with 12 bases in the middle. Germline V gene sequence: CDR1 SGHDN, CDR2 FVKESK. This CDR3 comprises 15 residues. CDR3 protein: CASSPGLASNEKLFF. CDR3 nucleotides: TGTGCCAGCAGCCCCGGTTTGGCATCTAATGAAAAACTGTTTTTT. The whole variable domain, filled in from reference TRBV14 and TRBJ1-4, reads EAGVTQFPSHSVIEKGQTVTLRCDPISGHDNLYWYRRVMGKEIKFLLHFVKESKQDESGMPNNRFLAERTGGTYSTLKVQPAELEDSGVYFCASSPGLASNEKLFFGSGTQLSVL.

V is TRBV6-5 and J is TRBJ2-1; TRBD1 or TRBD2 may be the D gene (5 bases each). The CDR3 covers 16 residues. Per germline, CDR1 MNHEY and CDR2 SVGAGI. V shed 2 bases and J shed 9 bases, with 20 bases lying between them. CDR3 in amino acids: CASSYHLSVKGSEQFF. DNA for the CDR3: TGTGCCAGCAGTTACCACCTTAGCGTTAAGGGGAGTGAGCAGTTCTTC.

This clone was seen only a few times. This chain links TRBV30 with TRBJ1-6, with D possibly being TRBD1 (5 bases). Per the germline V gene, CDR1 is GTSNPN and CDR2 is SVGIG (reference sequence). This CDR3 comprises 15 residues. Trimming pared 3 bases from V and 7 bases from J, leaving 16 bases between. CDR3 nucleotide sequence: TGTGCCTGGAGCCCTTCGGGTCGGGGGAATTCACCCCTCCACTTT. The encoded protein is CAWSPSGRGNSPLHF.

The chain uses TRBV19 and TRBJ1-3, with 7 bases fitting TRBD1. V gave up 8 bases and J gave up 0 bases; unmatched junction bases: 7. This CDR3 is built from 15 residues. CDR1 and CDR2 (germline): LNHDA, SQIVND (reference sequence). The DNA for the CDR3 is TGTGCCAGTGGCCGCTACAGGGGCTCTGGAAACACCATATATTTT. It encodes CASGRYRGSGNTIYF.

This chain connects TRBV7-9 to TRBJ2-2; TRBD1 aligns across 9 bases. The CDR3 is 15 residues long. The V gene's germline CDR1 is SEHNR and CDR2 FQNEAQ (reference sequence). The trim removed 5 bases at V and 3 bases at J, leaving 4 bases unmatched. This chain's CDR3 is CASSPRDRDTGELFF. The CDR3, as DNA: TGTGCCAGCAGCCCTAGGGACAGGGACACCGGGGAGCTGTTTTTT.

The chain recombines TRBV4-1 with TRBJ2-3, with no clear D. Looked up from germline, CDR1 is MGHRA and CDR2 is YSYEKL. CDR3 length equals 13 residues. V was cut by 0 bases and J by 7 bases, with 8 bases left in between. The CDR3 loop reads CASSQELGYTQYF. In nucleotides, the CDR3 is TGCGCCAGCAGCCAAGAGTTGGGATATACGCAGTATTTT.

The chain employs TRBV29-1 and TRBJ2-7; 9 nucleotides match TRBD2. CDR3 size: 16 residues. Trimming cost V 2 bases and J 2 bases; bases outside gene matches: 10. CDR1 SQVTM and CDR2 ANQGSEA come from the germline V gene. The DNA for the CDR3 is TGCAGCGTTGAAAAGTGGCTAGCGGGACCTACCTACGAGCAGTACTTC. It is translated as CSVEKWLAGPTYEQYF.

The V and J genes are TRBV7-9 and TRBJ2-1; D unclear. Germline CDR1 is SEHNR and CDR2 is FQNEAQ (reference sequence). V lost 6 bases, J lost 5 bases, and 5 bases lay in between. CDR3 length equals 11 residues. The DNA of the CDR3 is TGTGCCAGCAGTTCTGACAATGAGCAGTTCTTC. Its translation: CASSSDNEQFF.

The chain carries TRBV11-3 and TRBJ2-5, with TRBD2 matching 10 bases. This CDR3 has 16 residues. Germline trimming cut 5 bases from V and 5 bases from J; bases unmatched to any gene: 11. Germline CDR1 is SGHNT and CDR2 is YENEEA. The CDR3 sequence: CASSPGLATSRETQYF. CDR3 bases: TGTGCCAGCAGCCCGGGACTAGCGACCTCCAGGGAGACCCAGTACTTC.

V and J are TRBV3-1 (or the pseudogene TRBV3-2) and TRBJ2-7; a possible D gene is TRBD2 (5 bases). Germline CDR1 reads LGHDT; CDR2 reads YNNKEL (reference sequence). The CDR3 contains 13 residues. V shed 3 bases and J shed 2 bases, with 8 bases lying between them. The CDR3 reads CASSQRGPYEQYF. The CDR3 DNA reads TGTGCCAGCAGCCAGAGAGGGCCCTACGAGCAGTACTTC.

This clone was picked up a small number of times. This chain uses TRBV20-1 with TRBJ1-2; tentative D call: TRBD1 (5 bases). CDR1 is DFQATT and CDR2 is SNEGSKA in the germline V gene (reference sequence). The CDR3 extends over 10 amino acids. CDR3 sequence reads: CTREENGYTF. The CDR3 DNA reads as TGCACCAGGGAGGAAAATGGCTACACCTTC.

In this sample, this clone turned up once. The rearrangement uses TRBV2 and TRBJ2-2; 8 bases are a match to TRBD2. Trimming took 2 bases from V and 2 from J; bases not matched to a gene: 4. Per germline, CDR1 SNHLY and CDR2 FYNNEI. This CDR3 is built from 16 residues. The CDR3 reads CASSEYSGINTGELFF. The CDR3 region has the DNA TGTGCCAGCAGTGAATATAGCGGGATTAACACCGGGGAGCTGTTTTTT.

The chain employs TRBV9 and TRBJ2-5, with TRBD2 as a possible D gene (6 bases). The length of the CDR3 is 16 residues. V was cut by 5 bases and J by 5 bases, with 22 bases left in between. Germline CDR1 SGDLS, CDR2 YYNGEE. CDR3 in amino acids: CASSRSLAMESETQYF. In DNA, the CDR3 is TGTGCCAGCAGTCGGAGTCTAGCGATGGAAAGTGAGACCCAGTACTTC. The entire variable domain, with the rest obtained from reference TRBV9 and TRBJ2-5, is as follows: DSGVTQTPKHLITATGQRVTLRCSPRSGDLSVYWYQQSLDQGLQFLIQYYNGEERAKGNILERFSAQQFPDLHSELNLSSLELGDSALYFCASSRSLAMESETQYFGPGTRLLVL.